Detailed here is one T cell receptor (beta chain). As yet, its antigen is unknown. The entry originates in a study of T-cell memory formation after mild COVID-19. At the level of the study: Largely, TCR clusters stayed within a single donor. The study, taken as a whole, reports: Pre-infection memory already had some responding clones, implying cross-reactive memory joined.

5'RACE with constant-segment primers built TCRalpha and TCRbeta cDNA libraries with UMIs. MiXCR, run by TCRdb on the 5' RACE reads, gives a single entry per CDR3 protein. The sample lists about 320,000 distinct CDR3 sequences; roughly 13% were seen once. CDR1 and CDR2 (germline): SGHAT, FQNNGV. The V end lost 6 bases, the J end lost 3 bases, and 15 bases lay between the germline ends. The CDR3 is 15 residues long. The sample taken for sequencing was PBMCs or a T cell subset sorted from them (not recorded which). J is TRBJ2-1 and V is TRBV11-2; D ambiguous. This TCR came from a man between 18 and 29 years old who had mild COVID-19 (a few samples of this study predate the infection). Cell type and time point are not known. The CDR3 DNA sequence: TGTGCCAGCAGGAGTTTCGGGCGTATCTACAATGAGCAGTTCTTC. Its translation: CASRSFGRIYNEQFF.